This is a list of T cell receptor beta chains from one sample in a study of OX40 agonist ivuxolimab in advanced cancers. Sequencing was performed with immunoSEQ multiplex PCR; in TCRdb, only in-frame clones are kept and a portion is missing. This sample has around 80,000 clones; 82% occur once, and the top ten carry 4% to 6%. The sample consisted of CD4+ or CD8+ T cells sorted from blood, taken in a trial of the OX40 agonist ivuxolimab. The receptors originated from an adult with an advanced solid tumor such as melanoma, head and neck, liver or kidney cancer. The CDR3 runs from the conserved cysteine through the conserved F or W. A D gene is named only where the DNA matches it firmly. Clone size is not always given. Where it is, it says once, few, many or a class for expanded clones.

size,J,D,V,DNA,CDR3
once,TRBJ1-3,NA,TRBV10-3,TGTGCCACCGAACGCCGTTCTACAGTTTCCTCTGGAAACACCATATATTTT,CATERRSTVSSGNTIYF
few,TRBJ1-2,NA,TRBV6-5,TGTGCCAGCAGTTATTGGGACTCGGCAAACTCGTATGGCTACACCTTC,CASSYWDSANSYGYTF
NA,TRBJ2-7,NA,TRBV4-2,TGTGCCAGCAGCCAAGGGTCCCTAGAAGAGCAGTACTTC,CASSQGSLEEQYF
NA,TRBJ2-7,TRBD1,TRBV7-3,TGTGCCAGCAGACCCGGACAGGGCTACGAGCAGTACTTC,CASRPGQGYEQYF
NA,TRBJ2-3,NA,TRBV28,TGTGCCAGCATGTATAGGATGGCGCAGTATTTT,CASMYRMAQYF
NA,TRBJ2-3,NA,TRBV19,TGTGCCAGCCAGCCATTGGAGGGTGCTACGCAGTATTTT,CASQPLEGATQYF
few,TRBJ2-1,TRBD2,TRBV6-6,TGTGCCAGCAGTTACTCCGATAGACTAGCCAATGAGCAGTTCTTC,CASSYSDRLANEQFF
few,TRBJ2-2,TRBD1,TRBV2,TGTGCCAGCAGGAAGGGGGCGGTCACCGGGGAGCTGTTTTTT,CASRKGAVTGELFF
NA,TRBJ2-1,NA,TRBV7-8,TGTGCCAGCAGCCTCGCCAGTGGGGGTTTCGACAATGAGCAGTTCTTC,CASSLASGGFDNEQFF
NA,TRBJ2-3,TRBD2,TRBV5-1,TGCGCCAGCAGCCCCGGACTAGCGGGTAGCACAGATACGCAGTATTTT,CASSPGLAGSTDTQYF
NA,TRBJ1-5,NA,TRBV5-5,TGTGCCAGCAGCTTGCAGATAGGGCCGAATCAGCCCCAGCATTTT,CASSLQIGPNQPQHF
NA,TRBJ1-6,TRBD1,TRBV5-1,TGCGCCAGCAGCTTCCTCGGGACAGGGGATTCACCCCTCCACTTT,CASSFLGTGDSPLHF
NA,TRBJ1-6,NA,TRBV5-1,TGCGCCAGCAGCTTGGCCGGTTATCTGGGCTCACCCCTCCACTTT,CASSLAGYLGSPLHF
NA,TRBJ2-5,TRBD1,TRBV10-3,TGTGCCATCAGCCCTACAGGGGTAGGGGGGACCCAGTACTTC,CAISPTGVGGTQYF
NA,TRBJ2-2,NA,TRBV7-3,TGTGCCAGCAGCTTATCTACCGGGGGCGTCACCGGGGAGCTGTTTTTT,CASSLSTGGVTGELFF
NA,TRBJ2-5,NA,TRBV4-2,TGTGCCAGCAGCCAAGATCAGGAGACAGCTGGATCGGGGACCCAGTACTTC,CASSQDQETAGSGTQYF
NA,TRBJ1-2,TRBD1,TRBV28,TGTGCCAGCAGTTCCCAGGGGGCAGAAGTCTATGGCTACACCTTC,CASSSQGAEVYGYTF
NA,TRBJ2-1,TRBD2,TRBV6-4,TGTGCCAGCAGTGTAACTAGCGGGAGTAATGAGCAGTTCTTC,CASSVTSGSNEQFF
NA,TRBJ2-5,TRBD2,TRBV7-2,TGTGCCAGCAGCTTAGCGGGGGGGGAGACCCAGTACTTC,CASSLAGGETQYF
few,TRBJ2-7,TRBD1,TRBV28,TGTGCCAGCAGTCGACAGGGCTCCTACGAGCAGTACTTC,CASSRQGSYEQYF
few,TRBJ1-6,NA,TRBV2,TGTGCCAGCAGGGGGCAGGGGCCGGTACGAACCCTCCACTTT,CASRGQGPVRTLHF
NA,TRBJ2-2,NA,TRBV19,TGTGCCAGTTCATCGATGGGCTTCACCGGGGAGCTGTTTTTT,CASSSMGFTGELFF
NA,TRBJ1-1,NA,TRBV28,TGTGCCAGCACCTACCCGTTGAACACTGAAGCTTTCTTT,CASTYPLNTEAFF
NA,TRBJ2-2,NA,TRBV6-6,TGTGCCAGCAGTTACGGGAGGAGCACCGGGGAGCTGTTTTTT,CASSYGRSTGELFF
few,TRBJ1-1,NA,TRBV6-5,TGTGCCAGCAGTTACTCGAATCGGCTCACTGAAGCTTTCTTT,CASSYSNRLTEAFF
NA,TRBJ2-5,TRBD2,TRBV5-1,TGCGCCAGCAGCTTGGCCGGGAGCGGGAGCGGAGAGACCCAGTACTTC,CASSLAGSGSGETQYF
NA,TRBJ2-2,TRBD2,TRBV6-1,TGTGCCAGCAGAGGACTAGCCACCGGGGAGCTGTTTTTT,CASRGLATGELFF
NA,TRBJ2-7,NA,TRBV7-8,TGTGCCAGCAGCCCCCATCTAGGTGAGCAGTACTTC,CASSPHLGEQYF
NA,TRBJ1-4,NA,TRBV7-6,TGTGCCAGCAGCTTAGGCCAGGGTAATGAAAAACTGTTTTTT,CASSLGQGNEKLFF
few,TRBJ1-1,NA,TRBV28,TGTGCCAGCAGTATCCGTCTGGGAACACAGTTTGAAGCTTTCTTT,CASSIRLGTQFEAFF
NA,TRBJ1-2,TRBD1,TRBV5-1,TGCGCCAGCAGCACCTGGACAGGGGGCGCTTCTAACTATGGCTACACCTTC,CASSTWTGGASNYGYTF
once,TRBJ1-3,NA,TRBV5-4,TGTGCCAGCAGCCGGGACGGCCTTCCTGGAAACACCATATATTTT,CASSRDGLPGNTIYF
NA,TRBJ2-7,NA,TRBV5-1,TGCGCCAGCAGCTCAGATGCCTACGAGCAGTACTTC,CASSSDAYEQYF
NA,TRBJ1-5,NA,TRBV18,TGTGCCAGCTCACCGGGGGAGAATCAGCCCCAGCATTTT,CASSPGENQPQHF
NA,TRBJ2-1,NA,TRBV10-1,TGCGCCAGCAGTGAGTATGAAAGGGGACTGGGAAACTACAATGAGCAGTTCTTC,CASSEYERGLGNYNEQFF
NA,TRBJ2-7,TRBD1,TRBV28,TGTGCCAGCAGTCCCGGTTCAGGGGGCTACACCTACGAGCAGTACTTC,CASSPGSGGYTYEQYF
NA,TRBJ2-7,TRBD2,TRBV7-9,TGTGCCAGCAGCTCGGGACTAGCGGCCTACGAGCAGTACTTC,CASSSGLAAYEQYF
NA,TRBJ2-3,NA,TRBV27,TGTGCCAGCAGTCGGTCCGGGACATCTAGCACAGATACGCAGTATTTT,CASSRSGTSSTDTQYF
few,TRBJ2-2,NA,TRBV7-2,TGTGCCAGCGGGGAGGATGCGAACACCGGGGAGCTGTTTTTT,CASGEDANTGELFF
NA,TRBJ1-2,NA,TRBV25-1,TGTGCCAGCAGTAACTGGAGGTATGGCTACACCTTC,CASSNWRYGYTF
few,TRBJ1-2,NA,TRBV7-8,TGTGCCAGCAGCTTAGACCCGCAGCGTGCCGGTGGCTACACCTTC,CASSLDPQRAGGYTF
few,TRBJ2-3,TRBD2,TRBV7-2,TGTGCCAGCAGCCCACAAGCGGGACTTAGCACAGATACGCAGTATTTT,CASSPQAGLSTDTQYF
NA,TRBJ1-4,TRBD1,TRBV19,TGTGCCAGTAGTATCGGGACAGTCCCAAAACTGTTTTTT,CASSIGTVPKLFF
NA,TRBJ1-4,NA,TRBV7-9,TGTGCCAGCAGCTTAACCTCCCGAGGGGGTTTGGGAGAAAAACTGTTTTTT,CASSLTSRGGLGEKLFF
NA,TRBJ2-1,TRBD2,TRBV7-2,TGTGCCAGCAGCTTAGGTGCGGGAGGGTATGAGCAGTTCTTC,CASSLGAGGYEQFF
NA,TRBJ1-1,NA,TRBV20-1,TGCAGTGCTAGGGCGTTTGGAGGGGCTTTCTTT,CSARAFGGAFF
NA,TRBJ2-6,NA,TRBV5-5,TGTGCCAGCAGTGATCTATCTGGGGCCAACGTCCTGACTTTC,CASSDLSGANVLTF
few,TRBJ2-1,NA,TRBV28,TGTGCCAGCAGTTTAATACGTTGGCAGGGGCGAGGTGAGCAGTTCTTC,CASSLIRWQGRGEQFF
NA,TRBJ2-7,NA,TRBV2,TGTGCCAGCAGTGAGGAGTCAGGGGACTACGAGCAGTACTTC,CASSEESGDYEQYF
few,TRBJ1-4,NA,TRBV7-9,TGTGCCAGCATCCAGTATGCAACTAATGAAAAACTGTTTTTT,CASIQYATNEKLFF
once,TRBJ2-5,TRBD2,TRBV14,TGTGCCAGCAGCCCGACTAGCGGGGGGCCGAAGACCCAGTACTTC,CASSPTSGGPKTQYF
NA,TRBJ2-2,NA,TRBV2,TGTGCCAGCAGTGCCTCAGGGGCCTCTTGGGGGGAGCTGTTTTTT,CASSASGASWGELFF
few,TRBJ1-6,NA,TRBV28,TGTGCCAGCAGTTTAGATACAACCTGGGCAGGGGCGAATTCACCCCTCCACTTT,CASSLDTTWAGANSPLHF